Listed below are T cell receptor beta chains from one sample, sequenced in a study of graft-versus-host responses after intestinal transplantation. Measured with immunoSEQ multiplex PCR; TCRdb has only the in-frame clones, and not every one. The repertoire holds around 100,000 clones, with about 90% as singletons. No antigens are known for them. The sample consisted of unstimulated CD4+ T cells sorted from spleen or lymph node cells, taken before transplant. The receptors here all came from a human donor who was the organ donor for an intestinal transplant. Both conserved end residues are part of each CDR3. The D gene is left open where the match is weak. Expanded clones get a size class; other rows say once, few or many, or leave the size out.

TRBD1,few,TRBJ1-2,TRBV9,CASSVQGAGYTF,TGTGCCAGCAGCGTACAGGGGGCGGGCTACACCTTC
.,.,TRBJ1-5,TRBV11-2,CASSPDISQPQHF,TGTGCCAGCAGCCCGGACATCTCTCAGCCCCAGCATTTT
.,few,TRBJ1-4,TRBV7-6,CASSLRASKLFF,TGTGCCAGCAGCTTAAGGGCCTCCAAACTGTTTTTT
.,.,TRBJ1-4,TRBV7-2,CASSLLGQMNEKLFF,TGTGCCAGCAGCTTACTCGGACAGATGAATGAAAAACTGTTTTTT
.,.,TRBJ1-1,TRBV7-3,CASSLSGGGGTEAFF,TGTGCCAGCAGCTTAAGCGGGGGAGGGGGCACTGAAGCTTTCTTT
.,.,TRBJ1-1,TRBV29-1,CSVGTRTEAFF,TGCAGCGTTGGAACCAGGACTGAAGCTTTCTTT
.,few,TRBJ1-2,TRBV18,CASSPPLGGGSGYTF,TGTGCCAGCTCACCTCCCCTAGGCGGGGGCTCAGGCTACACCTTC
TRBD1,.,TRBJ2-7,TRBV28,CASSLVGTGNNEQYF,TGTGCCAGCAGTTTAGTCGGGACAGGGAACAACGAGCAGTACTTC
.,.,TRBJ1-6,TRBV25-1,CASSESSSESSPLHF,TGTGCCAGCAGTGAATCTTCTAGCGAGAGTTCACCCCTCCACTTT
.,.,TRBJ1-5,TRBV5-6,CASSLGGAGNQPQHF,TGTGCCAGCAGCTTGGGTGGGGCGGGCAATCAGCCCCAGCATTTT
.,.,TRBJ1-2,TRBV6-5,CASSPIMTYVGGYTF,TGTGCCAGCAGTCCAATAATGACTTACGTGGGGGGCTACACCTTC
TRBD1,.,TRBJ2-2,TRBV5-1,CASSLRGTANTGELFF,TGCGCCAGCAGCTTGAGAGGGACAGCGAACACCGGGGAGCTGTTTTTT
.,.,TRBJ2-3,TRBV20-1,CAGLRADTQYF,TGTGCGGGATTGCGGGCAGATACGCAGTATTTT
.,.,TRBJ1-6,TRBV5-4,CASSLVQGSSPLHF,TGTGCCAGCAGCTTGGTTCAGGGTAGTTCACCCCTCCACTTT
.,.,TRBJ2-5,TRBV30,CAWRKQGELETQYF,TGTGCCTGGAGAAAACAGGGTGAGCTGGAGACCCAGTACTTC
.,.,TRBJ2-4,TRBV29-1,CSVLTVAKNIQYF,TGCAGCGTTTTGACAGTAGCCAAAAACATTCAGTACTTC
TRBD2,.,TRBJ2-5,TRBV2,CASGVGGGREETQYF,TGTGCCAGCGGGGTAGGCGGGGGGCGGGAGGAGACCCAGTACTTC
.,.,TRBJ2-1,TRBV5-1,CASSSSALGLSYNEQFF,TGCGCCAGCAGCTCGTCGGCCCTCGGGCTCTCCTACAATGAGCAGTTCTTC
.,.,TRBJ2-3,TRBV7-2,CASSLGRGVVDTQYF,TGTGCCAGCAGCTTGGGTAGGGGGGTTGTAGATACGCAGTATTTT
TRBD1,.,TRBJ2-7,TRBV5-1,CASSRDRAAEQYF,TGCGCCAGCAGCCGGGACAGGGCAGCCGAGCAGTACTTC
.,.,TRBJ1-5,TRBV28,CASSLHKTRSNQPQHF,TGTGCCAGCAGCCTACACAAGACGAGAAGCAATCAGCCCCAGCATTTT
TRBD1,.,TRBJ2-7,TRBV29-1,CSAVGQGDYEQYF,TGCAGCGCTGTGGGACAGGGGGACTACGAGCAGTACTTC
.,.,TRBJ2-7,TRBV6-1,CASSDLQGSYEQYF,TGTGCCAGCAGTGACTTGCAGGGCTCCTACGAGCAGTACTTC
.,.,TRBJ1-3,TRBV11-1,CASSLGTAAGNTIYF,TGTGCCAGCAGCTTAGGGACAGCGGCTGGAAACACCATATATTTT
TRBD1,.,TRBJ1-2,TRBV10-2,CASRGQVNYGYTF,TGCGCCAGCAGGGGACAGGTCAACTATGGCTACACCTTC
.,.,TRBJ2-5,TRBV11-2,CASSLAVGLVQETQYF,TGTGCCAGCAGCTTAGCCGTTGGGCTAGTACAAGAGACCCAGTACTTC
TRBD1,.,TRBJ1-1,TRBV2,CASSTTGGYTEAFF,TGTGCCAGCAGTACTACAGGGGGGTATACTGAAGCTTTCTTT
.,.,TRBJ1-6,TRBV30,CACRGANNSPLHF,TGTGCCTGTCGGGGGGCCAATAATTCACCCCTCCACTTT
TRBD2,.,TRBJ2-2,TRBV5-8,CASSPGTTTMNTGELFF,TGTGCCAGCAGCCCCGGGACTACGACGATGAACACCGGGGAGCTGTTTTTT
.,.,TRBJ2-1,TRBV19,CATRGLNEQFF,TGTGCCACCAGAGGATTAAATGAGCAGTTCTTC
.,few,TRBJ1-1,TRBV20-1,CSAVGGTEAFF,TGCAGTGCCGTGGGGGGCACTGAAGCTTTCTTT
.,.,TRBJ2-1,TRBV6-1,CASSEKDDRYNEQFF,TGTGCCAGCAGTGAGAAAGACGACAGGTACAATGAGCAGTTCTTC
.,.,TRBJ1-5,TRBV6-1,CASSDVQGGPNQPQHF,TGTGCCAGCAGTGACGTTCAGGGAGGACCCAATCAGCCCCAGCATTTT
.,.,TRBJ1-1,TRBV7-9,CASSLKVRGEAFF,TGTGCCAGCAGCTTGAAGGTACGAGGTGAAGCTTTCTTT
TRBD1,.,TRBJ2-7,TRBV7-8,CASSRTGSSYEQYF,TGTGCCAGCAGCCGGACAGGAAGCTCCTACGAGCAGTACTTC
.,.,TRBJ1-3,TRBV9,CASSLDGSGNTIYF,TGTGCCAGCAGCCTGGACGGGTCTGGAAACACCATATATTTT
.,.,TRBJ2-5,TRBV27,CASSFGTGGETQYF,TGTGCCAGCAGTTTCGGAACCGGGGGAGAGACCCAGTACTTC
.,once,TRBJ1-6,TRBV6-6,CASSLAGYYNSPLHF,TGTGCCAGCAGCCTGGCAGGGTACTATAATTCACCCCTCCACTTT
.,.,TRBJ1-4,TRBV4-1,CASSSGGADEKLFF,TGCGCCAGCAGCTCGGGGGGCGCAGATGAAAAACTGTTTTTT
TRBD1,.,TRBJ2-3,TRBV4-1,CASSLPRDRPTDTQYF,TGCGCCAGCAGCCTACCCCGGGACAGGCCGACAGATACGCAGTATTTT
.,.,TRBJ1-1,TRBV5-1,CASSSQGTEAFF,TGCGCCAGCAGCTCACAGGGCACTGAAGCTTTCTTT
TRBD2,.,TRBJ2-1,TRBV4-2,CASSQEASGGLYNEQFF,TGTGCCAGCAGCCAAGAAGCTAGCGGGGGCCTCTACAATGAGCAGTTCTTC
.,.,TRBJ2-7,TRBV4-1,CASSHPGGYEQYF,TGCGCCAGCAGCCATCCGGGCGGGTACGAGCAGTACTTC
.,.,TRBJ2-7,TRBV9,CASGSGTRSEQYF,TGTGCCAGCGGATCCGGGACGCGGTCCGAGCAGTACTTC
.,.,TRBJ1-2,TRBV5-1,CASSPMRQNYGYTF,TGCGCCAGCAGCCCTATGAGACAGAACTATGGCTACACCTTC
.,.,TRBJ2-7,TRBV27,CASSSQLGGYEQYF,TGTGCCAGCAGTTCCCAGTTGGGGGGTTACGAGCAGTACTTC